This TCR beta chain was sequenced in a study of cytomegalovirus exposure and HLA in healthy donors. Germline V lookup: CDR1 SGHTA, CDR2 FQGNSA. V gave up 3 bases and J gave up 5 bases; unmatched junction bases: 7. The CDR3 totals 15 residues. Study findings and constraints: According to a later analysis, most TCR beta chains associated with CMV appeared HLA-restricted.

Concerning this clone itself: Antigen: not known.

The PCR was carried out with 60 Vbeta primers and 13 Jbeta primers. Clones were read by immunoSEQ multiplex PCR, and TCRdb kept only the in-frame ones, dropping some. The sample yields about 180,000 clones, around 80% seen once. This TCR derives from a woman aged 55-70 years in good health and CMV-seropositive. Sample: PBMCs. The rearrangement uses TRBV7-2 and TRBJ2-7; 10 bases match TRBD1. CDR3 DNA: TGTGCCAGCAGCTTGGGACAGGGGAGGAAAAACGAGCAGTACTTC. As protein: CASSLGQGRKNEQYF.